The sequence of this T cell receptor (beta chain) was determined in a study of monozygotic twins with inflammatory bowel disease. On this clonotype itself: Antigen: not known.

Amplification of TCRalpha and TCRbeta cDNA involved two nested PCRs that ran for approximately 16 and 10 cycles. TCRdb processed the 5' RACE reads again and assigns one entry to each CDR3 protein, with no DNA. The ten most abundant clones cover around 1.3% of a sample with about 150,000 distinct CDR3 sequences. This CDR3 has 13 amino acids. Looked up from germline, CDR1 is KGHDR and CDR2 is SFDVKD. Study-level points and caveats: IBD patients displayed reduced TCRbeta diversity (inverse Simpson) when set against healthy co-twins. Telling different T cell subtypes apart from each other was not possible.

Sequencing was carried out using blood. V and J are TRBV24-1 and TRBJ1-6. This TCR derives from a human donor with ulcerative colitis or Crohn's disease, or a healthy co-twin of an affected twin (not recorded which). The chain's CDR3 is CATSDRHNSPLHF.